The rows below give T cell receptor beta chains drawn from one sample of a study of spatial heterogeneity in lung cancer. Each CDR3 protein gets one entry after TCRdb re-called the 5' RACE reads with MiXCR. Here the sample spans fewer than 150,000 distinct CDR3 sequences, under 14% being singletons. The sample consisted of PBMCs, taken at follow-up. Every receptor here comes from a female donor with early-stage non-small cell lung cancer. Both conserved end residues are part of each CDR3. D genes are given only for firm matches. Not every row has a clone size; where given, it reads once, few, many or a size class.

TGTGCCAGCAGGACCAGCGGGAGCCGACCTTACAATGAGCAGTTCTTC,CASRTSGSRPYNEQFF,TRBD2,TRBV7-2,TRBJ2-1,NA
TGCGCCAGCAGCCAGGATTCGAGCGCCAGCACCTACGAGCAGTACTTC,CASSQDSSASTYEQYF,NA,TRBV5-1,TRBJ2-7,many
TGTGCCATCCCGGGGGCCTACGAGCAGTACTTC,CAIPGAYEQYF,NA,TRBV7-9,TRBJ2-7,few
TGTGCCAGCTCCCCGTCCGGGACAGGGGCACTCTACAATGAGCAGTTCTTC,CASSPSGTGALYNEQFF,TRBD1,TRBV18,TRBJ2-1,few
TGTGCCAGCAGCCAACCAATGGGGGCCGACGAGCAGTACTTC,CASSQPMGADEQYF,NA,TRBV28,TRBJ2-7,few
TGTGCCAGCAGTTTAAGGACAGGTAGCACAGATACGCAGTATTTT,CASSLRTGSTDTQYF,TRBD1,TRBV28,TRBJ2-3,many
TGTGCCAGCAGGCCGACAGGGGGCATGAACACTGAAGCTTTCTTT,CASRPTGGMNTEAFF,TRBD1,TRBV6-4,TRBJ1-1,few
TGTGCCAGCAGCATAGGACTAGCTGAGACCCAGTACTTC,CASSIGLAETQYF,TRBD2,TRBV7-6,TRBJ2-5,NA
TGCGCCAGCAGCCAAAAGCCCATACAGGGGGCTTCAGCTAGACTAGTTCTCGGCAATGAGCAGTTCTTC,CASSQKPIQGASARLVLGNEQFF,TRBD1,TRBV4-3,TRBJ2-1,few
TGTGCCAGCAGCTCGCGCCGCGTAGGGAACACTGAAGCTTTCTTT,CASSSRRVGNTEAFF,NA,TRBV7-9,TRBJ1-1,many
TGTGCCAGCAGCTTAGTCAATCGGGAACCCCTCCACTTT,CASSLVNREPLHF,NA,TRBV7-8,TRBJ1-6,few
TGTGCCAGCAGCTTATCGGGGGTAGCCACTGAAGCTTTCTTT,CASSLSGVATEAFF,NA,TRBV11-3,TRBJ1-1,few
TGCGCCAGCAGCTTGGGAATAGCAGGGTCCTACAATGAGCAGTTCTTC,CASSLGIAGSYNEQFF,NA,TRBV5-1,TRBJ2-1,many
TGTGCCAGCAGTGGACTAGCGGGAGAGCGAGAGCAGTTCTTC,CASSGLAGEREQFF,TRBD2,TRBV28,TRBJ2-1,NA
TGTGCCAGCTCACCTGGACTAGGAGAGACCCAGTACTTC,CASSPGLGETQYF,TRBD2,TRBV18,TRBJ2-5,many
TGTGCCAGCGGGTGGAGGGGGGCCGATTGGTACAATGAGCAGTTCTTC,CASGWRGADWYNEQFF,NA,TRBV7-2,TRBJ2-1,few
TGTGCCAGCAGTTTATCTCAGCCCCAGCATTTT,CASSLSQPQHF,NA,TRBV12-3/TRBV12-4,TRBJ1-5,few
TGTGCCAGCAGCTTAATGCCGACAGGCACGGGCAATCAGCCCCAGCATTTT,CASSLMPTGTGNQPQHF,NA,TRBV7-6,TRBJ1-5,NA
TGTGCCAGCAGCCACCCACCGGGACTAGGGGATTATGAGCAGTTCTTC,CASSHPPGLGDYEQFF,TRBD2,TRBV4-2,TRBJ2-1,many
TGTGCCAGTAGGACTCAGGGGAACACCGGGGAGCTGTTTTTT,CASRTQGNTGELFF,NA,TRBV19,TRBJ2-2,NA
TGTGCCAGCACCTTTAGCGGGAGTTTCCGGGAGACCCAGTACTTC,CASTFSGSFRETQYF,TRBD2,TRBV9,TRBJ2-5,few
TGTGCCAGCAGACTGTCAGGGGTGCTCTATGGCTACACCTTC,CASRLSGVLYGYTF,NA,TRBV12-3/TRBV12-4,TRBJ1-2,many